This T cell receptor beta chain appears in the sequencing data of a study of blood T cell repertoires in COVID-19 (dated by TCRdb to 2020 to 2022). For the study in its entirety: Collaborator samples came from the United States, Italy and Spain and covered acute and convalescent phases of COVID-19. Where available, HLA class I and class II types were obtained from metadata supplied by the sample provider rather than from assay-based typing. The material from the prospective study consisted of cDNA or gDNA derived from T cells, B-cell-depleted T cells, or PBMCs. Nearly every sample came with metadata listing a de-identified subject ID, COVID-19 status, age in years and sex. Deeply sampled blood TCRbeta repertoires from subjects exposed to, actively infected with, or recovered from COVID-19 were included in the dataset. The repertoires were made available in a free public database intended to serve as a resource for research on the immune response to SARS-CoV-2. The samples were drawn from the first 160 participants of the ongoing ImmuneRACE study and from 950 to 1,500 subjects provided by 6 global collaborators. The investigation overall reported the following: Clinical and demographic metadata were provided uncurated, with the amount varying by source and participant.

Points on this clone: Its antigen is unknown. The sample holds no much larger clone one base away, and base qualities are not on file.

In the germline V gene (reference sequence), CDR1 corresponds to LGHDT and CDR2 to YNNKEL. Spanning cysteine to phenylalanine, the CDR3 consists of 15 amino acids. Here the CDR3 DNA is all that survives: 45 bases in frame from base 1. For this chain, trimming is 6 bases at the V end and 4 bases at the J end, and the number of junction bases without a gene match is 9. Collaborating institutions collected whole blood in K2EDTA tubes following their own protocols. Collaborator samples were shipped for TCRbeta analysis as frozen whole blood, isolated PBMCs, or DNA extracted from either sample type. TCRbeta CDR3 regions were amplified from genomic DNA using the immunoSEQ Assay, a bias-controlled multiplex PCR. The study's processing was this. The number of nucleated cells in each sample was estimated by amplification of reference gene primers within the assay. To quantify the absolute abundance of each unique TCRbeta CDR3 rearrangement, sequence reads were collapsed and filtered. For each sample, productive Simpson clonality was calculated as the square root of Simpson's diversity index across productive rearrangements. TCRdb took this table from immuneACCESS and kept in-frame rearrangements with V and J called. Such tables lack part of the clones; where checked against another copy, unresolved V genes explain under half of the gap, and the rest is unexplained. V, J and clone size were drawn from that table, and D and trimming were deduced from the DNA. In this sample the table shows 55,000 to 75,000 clones, roughly 90% of which occur a single time. 3.5% of the sample is taken by the ten largest.

The TCR originated in a man aged 50-60 years with active COVID-19. Sequences were obtained from peripheral blood. The chain couples TRBV3-1 (or the pseudogene TRBV3-2) to TRBJ2-7; 10 central bases correspond to TRBD1. The nucleotide sequence is TGTGCCAGCAGTATGAGGGACAGGGGTAGGTACGAGCAGTACTTC. It encodes CASSMRDRGRYEQYF.